This entry is about one TCR beta chain. The antigen remains undetermined. The sample is drawn from a study of cytomegalovirus exposure and HLA in healthy donors. Points from the study as a whole: Later work associated fewer than 20,000 TCR beta sequences with HLA alleles at 0.05 false discovery rate.

Both 60 Vbeta primers and 13 Jbeta primers went into the PCR. This table comes from immunoSEQ multiplex PCR, and its TCRdb copy is limited to in-frame clones, with some not included. Here the sample table reports 75,000 to 95,000 clones. Per germline, CDR1 SGHVS and CDR2 FQNEAQ. With V trimmed by 4 bases and J by 9 bases, 11 bases remained unmatched. CDR3 length equals 15 residues. Sequencing was carried out using PBMCs. This receptor was taken from a woman between 55 and 75 years old in good health and CMV-seronegative. The gene calls are TRBV7-8 and TRBJ1-2; 10 bases are a match to TRBD1. CDR3 residues: CASSWAPGQGPRYTF. The CDR3, as DNA: TGTGCCAGCAGCTGGGCACCGGGACAGGGGCCCCGCTACACCTTC.